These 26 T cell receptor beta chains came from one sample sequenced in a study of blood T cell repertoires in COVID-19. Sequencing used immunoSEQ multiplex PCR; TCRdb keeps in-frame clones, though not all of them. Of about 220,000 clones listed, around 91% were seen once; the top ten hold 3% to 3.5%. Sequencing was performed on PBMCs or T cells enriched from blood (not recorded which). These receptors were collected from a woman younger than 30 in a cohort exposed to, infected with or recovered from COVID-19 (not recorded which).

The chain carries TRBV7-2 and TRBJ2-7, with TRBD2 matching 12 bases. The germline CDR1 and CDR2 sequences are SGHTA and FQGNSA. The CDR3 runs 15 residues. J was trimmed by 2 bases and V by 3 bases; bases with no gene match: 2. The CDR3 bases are TGTGCCAGCAGCTTCGCTAGCGGGGGGGCCTACGAGCAGTACTTC. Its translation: CASSFASGGAYEQYF. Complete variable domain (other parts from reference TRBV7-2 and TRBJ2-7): GAGVSQSPSNKVTEKGKDVELRCDPISGHTALYWYRQSLGQGLEFLIYFQGNSAPDKSGLPSDRFSAERTGGSVSTLTIQRTQQEDSAVYLCASSFASGGAYEQYFGPGTRLTVT.

The CDR3 here is CASSDGANYGYTF. For the CDR3, the DNA is TGTGCCAGCTCCGACGGAGCTAACTATGGCTACACCTTC. V usage is TRBV18 and J usage is TRBJ1-2; D unclear. Germline V gene data show CDR1 as KGHSH and CDR2 as LQKENI. This CDR3 is built from 13 residues. V gave up 6 bases and J gave up 0 bases, with 8 bases separating them.

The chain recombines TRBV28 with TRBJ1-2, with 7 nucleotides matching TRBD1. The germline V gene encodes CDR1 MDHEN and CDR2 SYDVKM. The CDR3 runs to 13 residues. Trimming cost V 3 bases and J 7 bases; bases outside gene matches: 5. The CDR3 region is CASSFEGASGYTF. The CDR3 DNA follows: TGTGCCAGCAGTTTTGAGGGGGCCAGTGGCTACACCTTC.

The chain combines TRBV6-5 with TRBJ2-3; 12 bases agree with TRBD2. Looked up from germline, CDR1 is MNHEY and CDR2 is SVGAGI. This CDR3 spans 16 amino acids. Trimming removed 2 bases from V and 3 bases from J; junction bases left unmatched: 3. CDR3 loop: CASSYLTSGSTDTQYF. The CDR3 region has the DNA TGTGCCAGCAGTTACCTGACTAGCGGGAGTACAGATACGCAGTATTTT.

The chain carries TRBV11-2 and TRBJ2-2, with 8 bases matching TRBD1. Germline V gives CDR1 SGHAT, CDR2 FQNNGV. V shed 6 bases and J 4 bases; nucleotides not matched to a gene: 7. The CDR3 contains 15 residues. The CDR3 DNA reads TGTGCCAGCAGACTGGACAGGGACGGCACCGGGGAGCTGTTTTTT. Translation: CASRLDRDGTGELFF.

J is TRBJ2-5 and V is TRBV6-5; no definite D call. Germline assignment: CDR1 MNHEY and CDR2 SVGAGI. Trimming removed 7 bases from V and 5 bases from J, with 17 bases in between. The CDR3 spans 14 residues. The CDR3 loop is CASTPPSLEETQYF. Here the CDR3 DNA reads TGTGCCAGCACTCCACCCAGTCTGGAGGAGACCCAGTACTTC.

The CDR3 nucleotides read TGTGCCAGCAGGCCACAGGGGGCGAGCAATCAGCCCCAGCATTTT. This codes for CASRPQGASNQPQHF. This sequence joins TRBV7-8 and TRBJ1-5; 9 nucleotides line up with TRBD1. J gave up 1 base and V 6 bases, and 4 bases lay outside the gene matches. From germline, CDR1 is SGHVS and CDR2 FQNEAQ. The CDR3 has 15 residues.

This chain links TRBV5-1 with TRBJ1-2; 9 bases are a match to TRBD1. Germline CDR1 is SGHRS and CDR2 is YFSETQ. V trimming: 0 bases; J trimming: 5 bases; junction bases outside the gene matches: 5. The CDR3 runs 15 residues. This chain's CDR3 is CASSLGQGDQYGYTF. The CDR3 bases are TGCGCCAGCAGCTTGGGACAGGGGGATCAGTATGGCTACACCTTC.

This chain's CDR3 is CAISEPGQGNEKLFF. In DNA, the CDR3 is TGTGCCATCAGTGAGCCGGGACAGGGAAATGAAAAACTGTTTTTT. V is TRBV10-3 and J is TRBJ1-4, with 9 bases aligning to TRBD1. The germline CDR1 and CDR2 sequences are ENHRY and SYGVKD. The V segment lost 2 bases and the J segment 5 bases; nucleotides outside the gene matches: 3. The CDR3 runs to 15 residues.

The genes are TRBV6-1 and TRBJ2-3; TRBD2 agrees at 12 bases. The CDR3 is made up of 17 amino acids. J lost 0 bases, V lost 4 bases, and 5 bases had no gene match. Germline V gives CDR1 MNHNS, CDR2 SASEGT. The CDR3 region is CASSVLAGGPSTDTQYF. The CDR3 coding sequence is TGTGCCAGCAGTGTACTAGCGGGGGGCCCTAGCACAGATACGCAGTATTTT.

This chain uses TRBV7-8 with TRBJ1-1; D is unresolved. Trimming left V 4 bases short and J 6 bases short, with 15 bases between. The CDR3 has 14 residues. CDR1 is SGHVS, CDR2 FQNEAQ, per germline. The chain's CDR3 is CASSSREREAEAFF. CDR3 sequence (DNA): TGTGCCAGCAGCTCCCGGGAGAGAGAAGCTGAAGCTTTCTTT.

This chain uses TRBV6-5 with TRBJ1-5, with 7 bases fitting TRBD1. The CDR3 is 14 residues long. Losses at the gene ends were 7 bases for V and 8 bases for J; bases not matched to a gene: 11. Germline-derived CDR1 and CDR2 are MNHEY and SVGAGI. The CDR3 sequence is CASTRQGLREPQHF. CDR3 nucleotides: TGTGCCAGCACCAGACAGGGTCTTAGGGAGCCCCAGCATTTT.

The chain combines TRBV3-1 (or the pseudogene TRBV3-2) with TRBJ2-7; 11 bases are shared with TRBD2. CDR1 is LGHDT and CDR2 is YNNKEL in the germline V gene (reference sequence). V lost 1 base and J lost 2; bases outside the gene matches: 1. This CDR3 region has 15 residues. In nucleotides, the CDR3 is TGTGCCAGCAGCCAAGTACTAGCGGGGGCCTACGAGCAGTACTTC. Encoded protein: CASSQVLAGAYEQYF.

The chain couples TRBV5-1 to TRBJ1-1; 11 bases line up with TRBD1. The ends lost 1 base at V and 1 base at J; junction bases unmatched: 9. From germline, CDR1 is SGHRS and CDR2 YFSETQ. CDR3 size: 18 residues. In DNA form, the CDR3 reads TGCGCCAGCAGCTTGATGTATTTGGGGACAGGGGGGAACACTGAAGCTTTCTTT. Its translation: CASSLMYLGTGGNTEAFF.

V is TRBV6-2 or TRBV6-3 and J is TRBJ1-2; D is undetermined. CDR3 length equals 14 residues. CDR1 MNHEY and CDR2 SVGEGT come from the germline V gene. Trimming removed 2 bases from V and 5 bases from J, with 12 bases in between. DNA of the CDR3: TGTGCCAGCAGTTACGCTCCCAGGAAATATGGCTACACCTTC. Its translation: CASSYAPRKYGYTF.

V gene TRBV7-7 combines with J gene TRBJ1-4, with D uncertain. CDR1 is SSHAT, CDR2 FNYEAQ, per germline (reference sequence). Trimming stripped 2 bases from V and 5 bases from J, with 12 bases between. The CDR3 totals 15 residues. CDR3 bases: TGTGCCAGCAGCTTATGGGCAGCGGGGAATGAAAAACTGTTTTTT. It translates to CASSLWAAGNEKLFF.

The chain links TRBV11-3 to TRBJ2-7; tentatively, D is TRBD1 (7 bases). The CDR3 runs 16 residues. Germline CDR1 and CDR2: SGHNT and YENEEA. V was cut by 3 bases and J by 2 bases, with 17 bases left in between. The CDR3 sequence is CASSFRGGGGTYEQYF. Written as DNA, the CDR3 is TGTGCCAGCAGCTTCCGTGGAGGGGGCGGGACCTACGAGCAGTACTTC. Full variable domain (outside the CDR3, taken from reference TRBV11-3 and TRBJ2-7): EAGVVQSPRYKIIEKKQPVAFWCNPISGHNTLYWYLQNLGQGPELLIRYENEEAVDDSQLPKDRFSAERLKGVDSTLKIQPAELGDSAVYLCASSFRGGGGTYEQYFGPGTRLTVT.

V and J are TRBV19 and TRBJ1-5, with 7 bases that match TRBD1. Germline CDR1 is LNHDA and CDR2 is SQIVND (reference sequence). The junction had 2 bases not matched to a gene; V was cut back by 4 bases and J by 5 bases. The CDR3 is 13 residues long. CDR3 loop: CASSTGQHQPQHF. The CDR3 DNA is TGTGCCAGTAGTACGGGACAGCATCAGCCCCAGCATTTT.

The CDR3 reads CASSFFRQGYEQYF. Here the CDR3 DNA reads TGTGCCAGCAGTTTCTTTCGTCAGGGCTACGAGCAGTACTTC. The rearrangement uses TRBV27 and TRBJ2-7, with D perhaps TRBD1 (5 bases). Trimming left V 3 bases short and J 3 bases short, with 12 bases between. Germline lookup yields CDR1 MNHEY and CDR2 SMNVEV (reference sequence). CDR3 length: 14 residues.

Here the CDR3 reads CASSLDGVNTEAFF. For the CDR3, the DNA is TGTGCCAGTAGTCTTGATGGAGTGAACACTGAAGCTTTCTTT. The gene calls are TRBV19 and TRBJ1-1, with D unresolved. Per the germline V gene, CDR1 is LNHDA and CDR2 is SQIVND (reference sequence). V was clipped by 5 bases and J by 0 bases, with 10 bases between them. There are 14 residues in the CDR3.

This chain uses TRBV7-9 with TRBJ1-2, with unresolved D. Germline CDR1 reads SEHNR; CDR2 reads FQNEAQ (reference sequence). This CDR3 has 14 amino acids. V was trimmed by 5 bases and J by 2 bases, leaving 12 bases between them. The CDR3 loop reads CASSPGMQNYGYTF. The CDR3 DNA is TGTGCCAGCAGCCCCGGGATGCAAAACTATGGCTACACCTTC.

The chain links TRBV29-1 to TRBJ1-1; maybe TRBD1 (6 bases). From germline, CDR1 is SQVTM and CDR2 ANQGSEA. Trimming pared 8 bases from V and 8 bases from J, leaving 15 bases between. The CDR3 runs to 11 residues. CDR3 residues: CSWIPDREAFF. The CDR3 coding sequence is TGCAGCTGGATACCAGACAGGGAAGCTTTCTTT.

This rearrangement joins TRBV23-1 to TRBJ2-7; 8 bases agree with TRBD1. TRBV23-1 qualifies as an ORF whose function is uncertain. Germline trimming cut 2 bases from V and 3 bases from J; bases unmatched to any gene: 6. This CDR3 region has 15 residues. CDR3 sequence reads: CASSQTGTGLYEQYF. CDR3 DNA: TGCGCCAGCAGTCAAACCGGGACAGGCCTCTACGAGCAGTACTTC.

The CDR3 nucleotides read TGTGCCAGCAGTTTGGGGGGGGCGGTAATCTACGAGCAGTACTTC. Amino acid sequence: CASSLGGAVIYEQYF. The chain recombines TRBV28 with TRBJ2-7; the D gene is possibly TRBD2 (7 bases). CDR3 size: 15 residues. V was clipped by 3 bases and J by 3 bases, with 15 bases between them. From germline, CDR1 is MDHEN and CDR2 SYDVKM.

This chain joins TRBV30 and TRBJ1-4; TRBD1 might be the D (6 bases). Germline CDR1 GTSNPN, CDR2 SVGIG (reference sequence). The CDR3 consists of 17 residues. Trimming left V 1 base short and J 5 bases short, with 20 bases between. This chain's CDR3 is CAWSGNAIGTLNEKLFF. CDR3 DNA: TGTGCCTGGAGTGGAAATGCAATCGGGACACTAAATGAAAAACTGTTTTTT.

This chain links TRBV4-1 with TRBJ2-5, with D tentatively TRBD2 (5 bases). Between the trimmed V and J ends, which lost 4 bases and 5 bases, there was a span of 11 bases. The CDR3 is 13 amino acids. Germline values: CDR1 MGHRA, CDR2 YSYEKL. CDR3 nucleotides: TGCGCCAGCAGCCGGCTACCGGGGGAGACCCAGTACTTC. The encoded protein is CASSRLPGETQYF.